A single sample gave rise to the 8 T cell receptor beta chains below, sequenced in a study of shared clonotypes between healthy human individuals. Sequencing used immunoSEQ multiplex PCR; TCRdb keeps in-frame clones, though not all of them. The repertoire holds approximately 650,000 clones, 95% seen once, with less than 0.13% in the top ten. Naive CD8 cells were CD45RO-negative, positively selected for CCR7, excluding terminally differentiated effector memory CD45RA+ cells. The sample consisted of naive CD8+ T cells sorted from blood. The receptor set was obtained from a woman in her thirties in good health.

This chain links TRBV30 with TRBJ2-3; D is undetermined. Germline V gene data show CDR1 as GTSNPN and CDR2 as SVGIG (reference sequence). The CDR3 sequence is 12 residues long. The germline V and J ends were trimmed by 0 bases and 4 bases, with 5 bases remaining between them. The CDR3 is CAWSVTADTQYF. The CDR3 bases are TGTGCCTGGAGTGTTACGGCAGATACGCAGTATTTT.

CDR3 amino acids: CASTRAGGNTIYF. The CDR3 nucleotides read TGTGCCAGCACCAGAGCCGGTGGAAACACCATATATTTT. The genes are TRBV28 and TRBJ1-3; D gene unclear. CDR3 size: 13 residues. Trimming stripped 7 bases from V and 3 bases from J, with 10 bases between. Germline V gene sequence: CDR1 MDHEN, CDR2 SYDVKM.

The chain is built from TRBV5-1 and TRBJ2-7, with a possible D match to TRBD2 (6 bases). The CDR3 consists of 15 residues. Germline V lookup: CDR1 SGHRS, CDR2 YFSETQ. V was cut by 0 bases and J by 2 bases, with 12 bases left in between. The CDR3, as DNA: TGCGCCAGCAGCTTGGATCGTGGAGGGCCCTACGAGCAGTACTTC. Translated, it gives CASSLDRGGPYEQYF. Filled out from reference TRBV5-1 and TRBJ2-7, the complete variable domain reads KAGVTQTPRYLIKTRGQQVTLSCSPISGHRSVSWYQQTPGQGLQFLFEYFSETQRNKGNFPGRFSGRQFSNSRSEMNVSTLELGDSALYLCASSLDRGGPYEQYFGPGTRLTVT.

The chain carries TRBV27 and TRBJ1-2, with 8 bases aligning to TRBD1. J was trimmed by 0 bases and V by 4 bases; bases with no gene match: 7. Germline V gene lookup returns CDR1 MNHEY and CDR2 SMNVEV (reference sequence). The CDR3 is made up of 16 amino acids. For the CDR3, the DNA is TGTGCCAGCAGTTCAGGGGGCCGAGTCACTAACTATGGCTACACCTTC. Translated, it gives CASSSGGRVTNYGYTF.

The CDR3 DNA reads TGTGCCAGCAGCCCCGAAGGTATCACCTACAATGAGCAGTTCTTC. Translating it yields CASSPEGITYNEQFF. This sequence joins TRBV9 and TRBJ2-1, with D unresolved. Germline assignment: CDR1 SGDLS and CDR2 YYNGEE. V lost 4 bases and J lost 2, with 13 bases in between. The CDR3 loop spans 15 amino acids.

V is TRBV28 and J is TRBJ1-5, with unresolved D. Germline loops: CDR1 MDHEN, CDR2 SYDVKM. With 11 bases removed from V and 0 bases from J, the gap between germline ends came to 17 bases. The CDR3 is 15 amino acids. The CDR3 bases are TGTGCCCATATGGGAGTGTTCGATAGCAATCAGCCCCAGCATTTT. Residues: CAHMGVFDSNQPQHF.

The genes are TRBV9 and TRBJ2-7; 7 bases map to TRBD2. The CDR3 is 16 amino acids. V trimming: 5 bases; J trimming: 3 bases; junction bases outside the gene matches: 14. Germline V CDR1 and CDR2: SGDLS, YYNGEE. This CDR3 reads CASSSQRLARVYEQYF. CDR3 DNA: TGTGCCAGCAGTTCCCAACGACTAGCACGGGTCTACGAGCAGTACTTC. The whole variable domain, remainder taken from reference TRBV9 and TRBJ2-7, is DSGVTQTPKHLITATGQRVTLRCSPRSGDLSVYWYQQSLDQGLQFLIQYYNGEERAKGNILERFSAQQFPDLHSELNLSSLELGDSALYFCASSSQRLARVYEQYFGPGTRLTVT.

V is TRBV5-4 and J is TRBJ2-5; D is unresolved. The J call may be wrong; the DNA end is better matched by TRBJ2-7. This CDR3 region has 11 residues. CDR1 and CDR2 from the germline V gene are SGHNT and YYREEE (reference sequence). The CDR3 DNA follows: TGTGCCAGCAGCTTGTTGAACGAGCAGTACTTC. Its translation is CASSLLNEQYF.